Listed below are T cell receptor beta chains from one sample, sequenced in a study of graft-versus-host responses after intestinal transplantation. Sequencing was performed with immunoSEQ multiplex PCR; in TCRdb, only in-frame clones are kept and a portion is missing. The sample has about 120,000 clones, roughly 96% seen once; the top ten hold over 2.5%. These receptors' antigens are unknown. Specimen: unstimulated CD8+ T cells sorted from spleen or lymph node cells, collected before intestinal transplant. These TCRs come from a human donor who received an intestinal transplant. Both conserved end residues are part of each CDR3. The order of the fields is J gene, V gene, D gene, CDR3 DNA, CDR3 protein. The D gene is left open where the match is weak.

TRBJ1-2 | TRBV11-1 | TRBD1 | TGTGCCAGCAGCCCGACCGGGACAGAAATTTCCAACTATGGCTACACCTTC | CASSPTGTEISNYGYTF
TRBJ2-5 | TRBV7-9 | . | TGTGCCAGCAGCTTAATGGTGGGCCAAGAGACCCAGTACTTC | CASSLMVGQETQYF
TRBJ2-2 | TRBV9 | TRBD1 | TGTGCCAGCAGCGCGCCAACAGGGGGCCACACCGGGGAGCTGTTTTTT | CASSAPTGGHTGELFF
TRBJ1-3 | TRBV19 | . | TGTGCCAGTAGTATGAGCTCAGGGGATTGGCACTCTGGAAACACCATATATTTT | CASSMSSGDWHSGNTIYF
TRBJ2-3 | TRBV9 | TRBD1 | TGTGCCAGCAGCGTACCTGGGGACAGGGCTACAGATACGCAGTATTTT | CASSVPGDRATDTQYF
TRBJ2-7 | TRBV27 | TRBD1 | TGTGCCAGCCGGACAGGGGTTGGGTACGAGCAGTACTTC | CASRTGVGYEQYF
TRBJ1-1 | TRBV2 | . | TGTGCCAGCAACTACAGGTCGAACACTGAAGCTTTCTTT | CASNYRSNTEAFF
TRBJ2-5 | TRBV7-7 | TRBD1 | TGTGCTAGCAGCTTAGTCGCAGGGACAGGGGCCGGGGAGACCCAGTACTTC | CASSLVAGTGAGETQYF
TRBJ2-7 | TRBV5-6 | . | TGTGCCAGCAGCTTTTGGGGTCTGGTCTCTCTACGCGAGCAGTACTTC | CASSFWGLVSLREQYF
TRBJ2-7 | TRBV9 | . | TGTGCCAGCAGCGTAGCCCTAGCGTCTGGCGAGCAGTACTTC | CASSVALASGEQYF
TRBJ1-1 | TRBV19 | . | TGTTCCTGCCGGGGGAGGGGCACTGAAGCTTTCTTT | CSCRGRGTEAFF
TRBJ2-1 | TRBV18 | . | TGTGCCAGCTCACCTGCGGACCACCGTACGTACAATGAGCAGTTCTTC | CASSPADHRTYNEQFF
TRBJ2-7 | TRBV28 | . | TGTGCCAGCACCCCGGGCCGAGCGGACGAGCAGTACTTC | CASTPGRADEQYF
TRBJ2-5 | TRBV25-1 | TRBD1 | TGTGCCAGCAGTGAAGTCCGGACAGGTAAAGAGACCCAGTACTTC | CASSEVRTGKETQYF
TRBJ2-1 | TRBV13 | TRBD2 | TGTGCCAGCAGCTTAGGTTTGGGGGGGATCCCCGATGAGCAGTTCTTC | CASSLGLGGIPDEQFF
TRBJ2-1 | TRBV4-3 | TRBD2 | TGCGCCAGCAGCCAAGGTTTAGCGGGAGCCTATTACAATGAGCAGTTCTTC | CASSQGLAGAYYNEQFF